The 6 T cell receptor beta chains reported below all come from one sample, sequenced in a study of shared clonotypes between healthy human individuals (TCRdb year 2020). CD8 naive samples were obtained by positive selection for CCR7 among CD45RO-negative cells, yielding a CD45RA+CCR7+ population from which TemRA cells were excluded. Library prep was done by the immunoSEQ multiplex PCR assay. Drawn from immuneACCESS, this table holds only the in-frame rearrangements with V and J called that TCRdb kept. Clones are partly lost; checked studies trace under half to an unresolved V gene and leave the rest unexplained. Counted in this sample were millions of clones; less than 95% of them appeared once. Around 1.1% of the sample comes from the top ten. Sequencing was performed on naive CD8+ T cells sorted from blood. Taken with the paper, the label for cell subset or site translates to: CD45RA+CCR7+. The receptor set was obtained from a man younger than 35 in good health.

The genes are TRBV11-2 and TRBJ2-5; possible D gene TRBD1, 7 bases. Trimming cost V 3 bases and J 2 bases, with 13 bases left between them. This CDR3 spans 15 amino acids. The germline V gene encodes CDR1 SGHAT and CDR2 FQNNGV. The CDR3 DNA reads as TGTGCCAGCAGCTTCTTGGCAGGGGGGCAAGAGACCCAGTACTTC. Protein sequence: CASSFLAGGQETQYF.

The chain uses TRBV13 and TRBJ2-1; 8 nucleotides match TRBD2. The CDR3 totals 15 residues. Trimming at V came to 4 bases and at J to 6 bases, leaving 8 bases not matched to a gene. Germline-derived CDR1 and CDR2 are PRHDT and FYEKMQ (reference sequence). The CDR3 region has the DNA TGTGCCAGCAGCTCACAGCGGGAGTGGGCCAATGAGCAGTTCTTC. Protein sequence: CASSSQREWANEQFF.

The CDR3 DNA follows: TGTGCCAGCAGTCCACTCAGGGGGGAAACCTACAATGAGCAGTTCTTC. Residues: CASSPLRGETYNEQFF. The chain is built from TRBV6-6 and TRBJ2-1; TRBD1 is a possible D gene (7 bases). V was clipped by 5 bases and J by 2 bases, with 16 bases between them. Looked up from germline, CDR1 is MNHNY and CDR2 is SVGAGI (reference sequence). The CDR3 has 16 amino acids.

The chain carries TRBV4-3 and TRBJ1-4; D not certain. Germline V lookup: CDR1 LGHNA, CDR2 YSLEER. This CDR3 spans 15 amino acids. V lost 7 bases to trimming and J lost 0 bases, with 12 bases between them. The CDR3 region is CASTPSQTTNEKLFF. The CDR3 DNA is TGCGCCAGCACCCCCTCCCAGACAACTAATGAAAAACTGTTTTTT.

CDR3 sequence (DNA): TGTGCCAGCAGCCAATGGGGGAGTGAAGCCTACGAGCAGTACTTC. Its translation: CASSQWGSEAYEQYF. The chain links TRBV13 to TRBJ2-7; D assignment may be TRBD1 or TRBD2 (5 bases each). Trimming stripped 5 bases from V and 2 bases from J, with 16 bases between. The germline CDR1 and CDR2 sequences are PRHDT and FYEKMQ (reference sequence). There are 15 residues in the CDR3.

The chain joins TRBV9 to TRBJ2-7, with D possibly matching TRBD2 (5 bases). This CDR3 is built from 14 residues. Trimming removed 0 bases from V and 5 bases from J, with 12 bases in between. The germline CDR1 and CDR2 sequences are SGDLS and YYNGEE. The CDR3 DNA reads TGTGCCAGCAGCGTAGATGGGCGGGCGCACGAGCAGTACTTC. This codes for CASSVDGRAHEQYF.